Listed below are T cell receptor beta chains from one sample, sequenced in a study of cytomegalovirus exposure and HLA in healthy donors. The table came from immunoSEQ multiplex PCR; TCRdb's copy has only in-frame clones and leaves some out. Counted here are about 68,000 clones, roughly four fifths occurring once; the ten biggest clones make up roughly 6.8%. The sample comprised PBMCs. These receptors were collected from a human donor in good health. The CDR3 runs from the conserved cysteine through the conserved F or W. Clone size is shown for a subset of rows, as once, few, many or a class of expanded clone.

J | V | size | CDR3
TRBJ2-2 | TRBV29-1 | . | CSVEIPSGSGELFF
TRBJ2-3 | TRBV11-2 | . | CASKIAGGSDTQYF
TRBJ1-5 | TRBV11-2 | . | CASSLNRAGQPQHF
TRBJ1-6 | TRBV27 | once | CASSLSSGGFSSPLHF
TRBJ1-4 | TRBV19 | once | CASKRDRGGEKLFF
TRBJ1-1 | TRBV7-9 | . | CASSGAVLNTEAFF
TRBJ1-2 | TRBV4-1 | . | CASSEFRDTVYGYTF
TRBJ2-5 | TRBV10-3 | . | CAISASGGETQYF
TRBJ1-4 | TRBV30 | . | CAWSVPGGRNEKLFF
TRBJ1-1 | TRBV7-9 | . | CASSFLTGYMNTEAFF
TRBJ2-1 | TRBV6-5 | . | CASSLTSGVYNEQFF
TRBJ1-2 | TRBV9 | . | CASSVASGQDGYTF
TRBJ1-6 | TRBV9 | . | CASSKTGDYNSPLHF
TRBJ1-4 | TRBV7-2 | few | CASSIGGPYEKLFF
TRBJ1-2 | TRBV5-1 | . | CASSLGQGLGGYTF
TRBJ1-5 | TRBV2 | . | CASNRDRVNQPQHF
TRBJ2-5 | TRBV20-1 | . | CSASTEETQYF
TRBJ1-2 | TRBV6-5 | . | CASWPGQGRGYTF
TRBJ1-4 | TRBV19 | . | CASRAGQDYEKLFF
TRBJ2-7 | TRBV5-1 | . | CASSLGQGAYEQYF
TRBJ2-3 | TRBV5-1 | . | CASSLGGGAPDTQYF
TRBJ2-3 | TRBV7-6 | . | CASSGGPGLEPTDTQYF
. | TRBV2 | . | CASSEQTSGVSYEQYF
TRBJ2-3 | TRBV19 | . | CASSAGLAGRGSTDTQYF
TRBJ2-2 | TRBV7-9 | . | CSSSLGRVTGELFF
TRBJ2-7 | TRBV30 | . | CAWSPIGAYEQYF
TRBJ2-7 | TRBV18 | . | CASSLPGGAGVEQYF
TRBJ2-3 | TRBV6-5 | . | CASSYLPAGTDTQYF
TRBJ2-4 | TRBV14 | . | CASSQARNIQYF
TRBJ2-4 | TRBV28 | . | CASSLMTIRGQGSKNIQYF
TRBJ2-7 | TRBV29-1 | . | CSVQTGTPSPYEQYF
TRBJ1-5 | TRBV18 | . | CASSPGTGNNQPQHF
TRBJ2-1 | TRBV4-1 | . | CASSPSGGAGEQFF
TRBJ1-1 | TRBV29-1 | few | CSYPREGNTEAFF
TRBJ2-3 | TRBV7-9 | . | CASSFGAGGLNTDTQYF
TRBJ2-3 | TRBV4-3 | . | CASSLTSTDTQYF
TRBJ2-6 | TRBV19 | few | CASSIPPVSSGANVLTF
TRBJ2-3 | TRBV15 | . | CATSRELRRGQTDTQYF
TRBJ2-3 | TRBV9 | . | CASSVDSAGGRTDTQYF
TRBJ2-7 | TRBV9 | . | CASSAAGTRSYEQYF